The clone carrying this TCR beta chain has a handful of counts. Its antigen is not known. The data belong to a study of T-cell reconstitution after alpha-beta-depleted transplantation in children. Study observations and caveats: By one year post-transplant, T-cell counts and diversity largely arose from T cells that were newly produced.

The TCRbeta library was prepared with unique molecular identifiers. A single record per CDR3 protein comes from TCRdb applying MiXCR to the PCR reads. The sample consists of some 300,000 distinct CDR3 sequences, 7.5% to 9% of them appearing once. Specimen: peripheral blood, collected 360 days after TCRalphabeta/CD19-depleted stem cell transplant. The sequence came from a female patient aged 2-10 years who had a stem cell transplant for Fanconi anemia, so the T cells may come from the graft donor.

The CDR3 loop is CASSVEVGPRSGNTIYF. DNA for the CDR3: TGTGCCAGCAGCGTAGAGGTCGGACCGCGGTCGGGAAACACCATATATTTT. The chain joins TRBV9 to TRBJ1-3; the D is unclear. This CDR3 region has 17 residues. Trimming took 0 bases from V and 4 from J, leaving 17 bases between them. Per the germline V gene, CDR1 is SGDLS and CDR2 is YYNGEE.